This T cell receptor (beta chain) was retrieved from a study of T-cell reconstitution after alpha-beta-depleted transplantation in children listed by TCRdb under 2016. As for the study more broadly: Using TCR repertoire profiling, the study quantitatively followed how T-cell immune reconstitution unfolded in children after TCRalphabeta/CD19-depleted allogeneic hematopoietic cell transplantation. Overall results and qualifications from the work: Over subsequent months, a decline in hyperexpanded clone frequencies was noted, and after one year, T-cell counts and TCRbeta diversity were mostly ascribed to newly produced T cells. The apparently early alphabetaT-cell count recovery about two months after transplant was reportedly dependent on only several hundred rapidly expanded clones derived from non-depleted graft cells. In some patients, the high TCRbeta diversity seen at day 60 was put down to recipient T cells and intrathymic progenitors that had survived conditioning.

Per the publication, the treatment or condition label means: allogeneic hematopoietic cell transplantation with graft depleted of TCRalphabeta T cells and CD19 B cells. TCRalphabeta/CD19-depleted allogeneic hematopoietic cell grafts were given to the transplant recipients, all of whom were children. The CDR3 starts with the cysteine, ends with the phenylalanine, and has 16 residues. The DNA shown is the 48-base CDR3, in frame from base 1. From the germline V gene, CDR1 is SGDLS and CDR2 is YYNGEE. Trimming costs V 0 bases and J 2 bases, and their ends lie 11 bases apart. To prepare the library, PCR was applied. Sequencing was carried out with an Illumina HiSeq 2500. To normalize quantification of the TCRbeta repertoire, the TCR libraries were built with molecular barcoding that relied on unique molecular identifiers. Clones were called with MiXCR by TCRdb after fastp trimmed the public reads at Q25, and only in-frame beta chains were retained. Rows are unified per CDR3 protein, each entry keeping the most common DNA and genes. The sample table records hundreds of thousands of distinct CDR3 sequences; 6.5% to 9% of these occur just once. The ten largest clonotypes hold about 9.1% of the sample.

Ten or more counts support this clonotype. Its cognate antigen has yet to be identified. No much larger clone exists at a distance of one base, and base qualities are not known. Sample: peripheral blood, taken 360 days after TCRalphabeta/CD19-depleted stem cell transplant. The chain uses TRBV9 and TRBJ2-2, with TRBD1 as a weak D call on 6 bases. The origin of this receptor is a female patient aged 2-10 years who had a stem cell transplant for Fanconi anemia, so the T cells may come from the graft donor. The nucleotide sequence reads TGTGCCAGCAGCGTAGCCGGCAGGGGAAACACCGGGGAGCTGTTTTTT. It codes for CASSVAGRGNTGELFF.